This T cell receptor (beta chain) was recorded in a study of metastatic and nonmetastatic thyroid tumors. Across the study: Repertoire data that came from the blood and tumor or nodule tissue of malignant and benign thyroid patients were compared. Study-level findings and limits: Significantly greater TCR beta diversity was reportedly found in malignant thyroid tumors than in benign nodules (in blood and tumor).

Germline loops: CDR1 DFQATT, CDR2 SNEGSKA (reference sequence). V lost 3 bases, J lost 4 bases, and 9 bases lay in between. This CDR3 spans 13 amino acids. Thyroid surgery was preceded by no treatment in any patient. This clone is medium-sized. Antigen specificity is unknown. TCRdb recomputed clones from the PCR reads via MiXCR. The sample includes approximately 8,400 clones, roughly 40% of them seen just once. The sample was tumor tissue. V gene TRBV20-1 combines with J gene TRBJ2-2; no firm D call. This TCR derives from a male donor with papillary thyroid cancer or a benign thyroid nodule (not recorded which). Some clones in this sample may be carry-over from other donors' samples. CDR3 residues: CSARPDITGELFF. The CDR3, as DNA: TGCAGTGCTAGGCCGGATATCACCGGGGAGCTGTTTTTT.